This TCR beta chain was documented in a study of Graves' ophthalmopathy and Graves' hyperthyroidism. Findings of the study overall: In predicting ophthalmopathy progression, the model reached 70.59% sensitivity and under 85% specificity.

CDR1 is SEHNR, CDR2 FQNEAQ, per germline (reference sequence). V was cut by 3 bases and J by 5 bases, with 13 bases left in between. The CDR3 consists of 15 residues. This clonotype was counted ten times or more. Antigen unknown. Amplification of TCR beta CDR3 regions used RNA transcripts. The first-round RT-PCR employed HTBI primers together with the Qiagen OneStep RT-PCR kit. A multiplex PCR was then performed as the second round. TCRdb re-analysed the multiplex PCR reads in MiXCR, keeping a single row per CDR3 protein. The sample contains about 390,000 distinct CDR3 sequences, about a sixth of which appear only once.

The TCR comes from an adult woman with stable Graves' hyperthyroidism. The gene calls are TRBV7-9 and TRBJ2-2, with D possibly matching TRBD2 (5 bases). Sequenced sample: peripheral blood. Written as DNA, the CDR3 is TGTGCCAGCAGCTTCGGGATTACGGAGACCGGGGAGCTGTTTTTT. Amino acids: CASSFGITETGELFF.